The clone carrying this T cell receptor beta chain has only one observation. Described time point: patch test 3, about 24 weeks after DPC sensitization. Treatment described: therapeutic diphenylcyclopropenone sensitization with weekly scalp DPC. The source of the sample is a study of human T cells and chemical hapten exposure. TCRdb called the RACE reads again in MiXCR, with one record for every CDR3 protein. The table records 210,000 or so distinct CDR3 sequences, about 25% of them present only once. This CDR3 is 15 amino acids long. The rearrangement joins TRBV12-2 to TRBJ2-7; the D call in the table, TRBD1, was not verified against the DNA. TRBV12-2 is listed as a pseudogene. The source material was whole blood, sampled in connection with sensitization to the hapten diphenylcyclopropenone (DPC). The clonotype was recovered from a woman in her forties with alopecia areata. Some clones in this sample may be carry-over from other donors' samples. The CDR3 spells CASRKTGTGSAEQYF. The CDR3 DNA follows: TGTGCAAGTCGCAAGACCGGGACAGGGTCCGCCGAGCAGTACTTC.